This T cell receptor beta chain emerged from a study of shared clonotypes between healthy human individuals (TCRdb year 2020). Context from the whole study: The cohort comprised a couple of women and a few men aged 18 to 49 years. For each donor, three plates each were used for CD4 naive and CD4 memory, two plates were used for CD8 naive, and one plate was used for CD8 memory. Blood TCR repertoires of about five healthy adults were deeply sequenced to estimate repertoire size and the extent of clonotype sharing between individuals. To increase sequencing depth and limit assay-specific biases, different laboratories used diverse techniques to prepare libraries and sequence TCR repertoires. Leukapheresis yielded between about 0.9 and 10 billion PBMCs per donor. Broader findings and caveats from the paper: Clonotypes shared by all four sorted-subset donors showed higher generation probabilities than non-shared clonotypes. Because the study included a small number of donors, the genetic and exposure-history diversity represented was limited. Even with the large sequencing depth, rarefaction of the sorted-subset datasets indicated that sequencing was incomplete. Sampling was restricted to blood, and TCR repertoires in tissues likely differ from the TCR repertoires found in blood. Pairwise subsampling indicated that sequencing depth was expected to affect the degree of clonotype sharing among donors. Sharing across a few donors was observed for roughly 5.4% of naive CD4, 3.5% of naive CD8, 2% to 2.5% of memory CD4, and 0.4% of memory CD8 clonotypes. Naive subsets generally had larger estimated clonotype richness than memory subsets.

The CDR3 sequence holds 12 residues, the cysteine and phenylalanine included. The CDR3 DNA has 36 bases and is translated from base 1. Sequences SGHTA (CDR1) and FQGNSA (CDR2) are obtained from the germline V gene. Trimming takes 2 bases from V and 7 bases from J, and the germline ends sit 8 bases apart. A word on this clone: No antigen is known for it. Base qualities are not provided; no much larger clone lies one nucleotide away.

Donors were healthy HIV-negative adults with no recently reported acute infections or vaccinations. Every donor was a Caucasian adult residing in Nashville, Tennessee, USA. CD4+ T cells were enriched through magnetic negative selection, after which naive cells were positively selected on CD45RA and the remaining negative fraction served as the memory subset. Blood was obtained by leukapheresis, after which PBMCs were separated by Ficoll-Histopaque density gradient centrifugation and cryopreserved in liquid nitrogen vapor phase. Analytical flow cytometry was used to check the purity and quantity of each magnetically sorted T cell population. Genomic DNA was isolated from each sorted fraction and quantified by UV absorbance on a Nanodrop 2000c. TCR CDR3 regions were amplified from genomic DNA by multiplex PCR using the deep immunoSEQ assay. Extracted genomic DNA from each cell subset was spread evenly across all wells of several immunoSEQ 96-well plates, with each plate serving as a replicate. For sorted subsets, approximately 200 ng of genomic DNA, equivalent to 25,000 to 30,000 T cell genomes, went into each replicate PCR. Purified libraries were quantified with a Qubit 3.0 fluorometer, sized on a Bioanalyzer 2100, and re-quantified with the KAPA Library Quantification kit. A separate single-read 150-cycle Illumina NextSeq 550 flow cell was used to sequence each immunoSEQ 96-well plate. Turning to the authors' computational methods: Because the immunoSEQ output held only junctional sequences and lacked quality scores, the filtering could not match the filtering applied to full-length reads. To assign V/J genes and CDR3, sequences were annotated against IMGT germline references using PyIR, a Python wrapper for IgBLAST v1.9. Reads with weak V/J assignments (E-value above 1e-6), missing CDR3, stop codons, out-of-frame junctions, or ambiguous translated residues were removed. V3J clonotypes were defined as sequences sharing an identical inferred V gene, J gene, and CDR3 amino acid sequence. The percentage overlap between two repertoires was calculated by dividing the number of shared unique clonotypes by the size of the smaller repertoire. RTK rarefaction, the Chao1 estimator, and Recon v2.1 estimates of unobserved clonotypes were used to assess repertoire richness. OLGA was used to compute generation probabilities for all TCRbeta clonotypes that the gDNA method yielded from a handful of donors. TCRdb re-hosts the immuneACCESS table, in-frame sequences only. Its copies lack some clones; in the studies checked, an unresolved V gene accounts for under half of them, and the cause for the rest is not known. V and J calls and clone size come straight from that table; D and trimming were deduced from the DNA. The sample records 850,000 to 1,200,000 clones, 70% to 80% of which are singletons. The ten largest clones capture approximately 1.5% of the sample.

Sequencing was performed on memory CD4+ T cells sorted from blood. What the cell subset or site label conveys for this sample: CD45RA-negative fraction. The sequence links TRBV7-2 to TRBJ1-1; 6 matching bases give a weak D call of TRBD1. The TCR originated in a man aged 18 to 29 in good health. The DNA reads TGTGCCAGCAGCTTACGGGGGCGTGAAGCTTTCTTT. It is translated as CASSLRGREAFF.